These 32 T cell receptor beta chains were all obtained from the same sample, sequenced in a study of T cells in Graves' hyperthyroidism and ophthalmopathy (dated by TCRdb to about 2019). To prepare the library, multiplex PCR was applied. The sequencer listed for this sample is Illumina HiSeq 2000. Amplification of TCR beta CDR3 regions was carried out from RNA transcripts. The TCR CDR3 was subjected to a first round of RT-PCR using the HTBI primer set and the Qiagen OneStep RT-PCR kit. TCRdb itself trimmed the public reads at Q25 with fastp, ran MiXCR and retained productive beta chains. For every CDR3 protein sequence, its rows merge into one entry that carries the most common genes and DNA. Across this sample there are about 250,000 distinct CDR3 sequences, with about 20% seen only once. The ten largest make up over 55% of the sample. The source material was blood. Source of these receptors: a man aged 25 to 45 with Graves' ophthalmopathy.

The CDR3 reads CAWMEGRVDEQYF. The CDR3 DNA reads as TGTGCCTGGATGGAGGGGAGAGTCGACGAGCAGTACTTC. The rearrangement uses TRBV30 and TRBJ2-7; TRBD2 might be the D (6 bases). Trimming took 4 bases from V and 5 from J, leaving 15 bases between them. The germline gives CDR1 GTSNPN, CDR2 SVGIG (reference sequence). The CDR3 totals 13 residues.

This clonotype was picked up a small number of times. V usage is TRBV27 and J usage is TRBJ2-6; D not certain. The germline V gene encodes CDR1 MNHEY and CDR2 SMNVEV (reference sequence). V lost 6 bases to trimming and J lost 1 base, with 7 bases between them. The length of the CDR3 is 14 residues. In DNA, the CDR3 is TGTGCCAGCAGGGGATTTTCTGGGGCCAACGTCCTGACTTTC. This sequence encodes CASRGFSGANVLTF.

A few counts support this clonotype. CDR3 nucleotide sequence: TGCGCCAGCAGCAGGGACAGCCAGAACACTGAAGCTTTCTTT. Its protein product is CASSRDSQNTEAFF. The chain recombines TRBV5-1 with TRBJ1-1, with 7 bases lining up with TRBD1. The germline gives CDR1 SGHRS, CDR2 YFSETQ. The CDR3 consists of 14 residues. After removal of 4 bases from V and 1 base from J, the junction contained 4 bases not matched to a gene.

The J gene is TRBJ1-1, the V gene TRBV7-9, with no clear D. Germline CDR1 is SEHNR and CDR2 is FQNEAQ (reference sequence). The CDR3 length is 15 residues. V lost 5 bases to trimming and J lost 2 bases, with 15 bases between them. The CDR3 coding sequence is TGTGCCAGCAGCCTAAGAGTTAACAGAAACACTGAAGCTTTCTTT. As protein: CASSLRVNRNTEAFF.

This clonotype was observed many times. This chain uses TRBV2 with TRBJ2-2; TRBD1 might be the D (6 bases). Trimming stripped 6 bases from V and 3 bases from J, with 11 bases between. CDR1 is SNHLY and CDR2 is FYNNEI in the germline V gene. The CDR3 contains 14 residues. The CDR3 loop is CASRDQGHTGELFF. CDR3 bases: TGTGCCAGCAGGGATCAGGGGCACACCGGGGAGCTGTTTTTT.

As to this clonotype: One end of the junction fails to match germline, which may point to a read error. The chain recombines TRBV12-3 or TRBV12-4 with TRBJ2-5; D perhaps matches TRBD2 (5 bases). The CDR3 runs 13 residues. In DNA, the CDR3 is TGTGCCAACAGTTTAGTACCGGAGGCGACCCAGTACTTC. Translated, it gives CANSLVPEATQYF.

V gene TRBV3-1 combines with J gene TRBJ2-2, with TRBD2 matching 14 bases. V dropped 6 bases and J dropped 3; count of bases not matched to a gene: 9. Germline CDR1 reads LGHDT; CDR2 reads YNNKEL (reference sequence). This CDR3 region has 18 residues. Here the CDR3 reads CASRRGTSGRRHTGELFF. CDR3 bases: TGTGCCAGCAGAAGAGGGACTAGCGGGAGAAGGCACACCGGGGAGCTGTTTTTT.

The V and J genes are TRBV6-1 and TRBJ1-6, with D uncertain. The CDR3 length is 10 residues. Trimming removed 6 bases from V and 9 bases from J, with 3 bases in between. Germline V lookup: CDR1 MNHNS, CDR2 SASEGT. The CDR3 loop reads CASRGSPLHF. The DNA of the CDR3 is TGTGCCAGCAGGGGTTCACCCCTCCACTTT.

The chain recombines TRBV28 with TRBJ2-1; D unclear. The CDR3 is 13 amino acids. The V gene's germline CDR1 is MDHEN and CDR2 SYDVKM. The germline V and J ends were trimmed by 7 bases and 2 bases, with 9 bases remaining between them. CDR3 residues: CASTRLPYNEQFF. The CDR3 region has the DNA TGTGCCAGCACTCGGCTGCCCTACAATGAGCAGTTCTTC.

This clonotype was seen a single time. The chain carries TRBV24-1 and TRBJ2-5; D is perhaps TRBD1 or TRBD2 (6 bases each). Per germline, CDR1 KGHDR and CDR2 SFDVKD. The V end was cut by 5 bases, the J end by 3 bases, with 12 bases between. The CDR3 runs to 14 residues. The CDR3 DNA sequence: TGTGCCACCAGTGGCGAGGGGGGAAAAGAGACCCAGTACTTC. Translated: CATSGEGGKETQYF.

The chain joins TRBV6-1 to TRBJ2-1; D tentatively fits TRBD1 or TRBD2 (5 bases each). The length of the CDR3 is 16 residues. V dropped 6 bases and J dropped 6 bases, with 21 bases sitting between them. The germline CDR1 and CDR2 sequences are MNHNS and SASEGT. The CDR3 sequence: CASSPGFGLGGNEQFF. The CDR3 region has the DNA TGTGCCAGCAGCCCCGGGTTTGGCCTTGGGGGCAATGAGCAGTTCTTC.

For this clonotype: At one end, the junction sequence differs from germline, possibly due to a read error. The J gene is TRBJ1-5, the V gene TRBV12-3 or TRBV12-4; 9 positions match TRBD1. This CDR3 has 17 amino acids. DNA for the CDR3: TGTGCCAGCAGTTTAGGGGACAGGGAGTGGGGGTATCAGCCCCGGCATTTT. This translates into CASSLGDREWGYQPRHF.

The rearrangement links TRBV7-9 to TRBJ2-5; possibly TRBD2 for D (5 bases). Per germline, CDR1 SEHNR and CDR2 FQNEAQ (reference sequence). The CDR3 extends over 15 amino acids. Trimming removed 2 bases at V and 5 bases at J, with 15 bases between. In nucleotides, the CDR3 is TGTGCCAGCAGCTTACCAGCGAGCGGTGTTGAGACCCAGTACTTC. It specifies CASSLPASGVETQYF.

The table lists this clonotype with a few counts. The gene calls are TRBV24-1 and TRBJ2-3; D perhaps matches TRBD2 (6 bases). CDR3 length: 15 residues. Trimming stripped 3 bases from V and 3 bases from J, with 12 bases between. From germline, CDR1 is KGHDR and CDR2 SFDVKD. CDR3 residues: CATSDPHRGTDTQYF. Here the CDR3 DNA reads TGTGCCACCAGTGATCCGCATCGGGGGACAGATACGCAGTATTTT.

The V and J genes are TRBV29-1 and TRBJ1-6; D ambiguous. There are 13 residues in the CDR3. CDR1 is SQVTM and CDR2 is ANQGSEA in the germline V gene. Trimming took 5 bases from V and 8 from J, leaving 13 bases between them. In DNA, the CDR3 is TGCAGCGTTTCACTGGGAAAAGATTCACCCCTCCACTTT. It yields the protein CSVSLGKDSPLHF.

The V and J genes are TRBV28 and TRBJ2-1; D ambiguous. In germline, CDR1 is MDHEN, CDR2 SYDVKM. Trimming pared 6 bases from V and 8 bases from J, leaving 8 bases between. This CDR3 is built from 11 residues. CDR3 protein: CASRLRDEQFF. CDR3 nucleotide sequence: TGTGCCAGCAGGCTTAGGGATGAGCAGTTCTTC. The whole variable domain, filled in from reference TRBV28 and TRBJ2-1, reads DVKVTQSSRYLVKRTGEKVFLECVQDMDHENMFWYRQDPGLGLRLIYFSYDVKMKEKGDIPEGYSVSREKKERFSLILESASTNQTSMYLCASRLRDEQFFGPGTRLTVL.

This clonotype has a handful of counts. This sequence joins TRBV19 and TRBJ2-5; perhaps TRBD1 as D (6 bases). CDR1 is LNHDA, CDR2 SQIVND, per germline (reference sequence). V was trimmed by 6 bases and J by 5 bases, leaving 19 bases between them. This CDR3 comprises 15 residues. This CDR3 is CASSTGWGTMETQYF. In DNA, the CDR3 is TGTGCCAGTAGCACAGGGTGGGGGACCATGGAGACCCAGTACTTC.

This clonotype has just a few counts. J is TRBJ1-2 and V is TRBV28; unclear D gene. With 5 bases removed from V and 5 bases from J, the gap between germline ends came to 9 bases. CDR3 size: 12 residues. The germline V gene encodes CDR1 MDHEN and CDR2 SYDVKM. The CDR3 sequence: CASSLRPYGYTF. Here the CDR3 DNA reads TGTGCCAGCAGTCTCAGACCTTATGGCTACACCTTC.

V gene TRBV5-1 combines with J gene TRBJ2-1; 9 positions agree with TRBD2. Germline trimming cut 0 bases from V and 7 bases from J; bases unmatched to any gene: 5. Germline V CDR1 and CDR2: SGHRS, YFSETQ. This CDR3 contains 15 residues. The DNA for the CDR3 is TGCGCCAGCAGCTTGGTAGCGGGAGCTGGAAATGAGCAGTTCTTC. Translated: CASSLVAGAGNEQFF. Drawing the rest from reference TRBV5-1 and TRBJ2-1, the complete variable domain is KAGVTQTPRYLIKTRGQQVTLSCSPISGHRSVSWYQQTPGQGLQFLFEYFSETQRNKGNFPGRFSGRQFSNSRSEMNVSTLELGDSALYLCASSLVAGAGNEQFFGPGTRLTVL.

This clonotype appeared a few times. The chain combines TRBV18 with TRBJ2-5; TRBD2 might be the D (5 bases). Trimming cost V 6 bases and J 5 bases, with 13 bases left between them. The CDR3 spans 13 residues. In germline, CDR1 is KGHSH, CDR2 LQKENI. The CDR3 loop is CASSEGSSETQYF. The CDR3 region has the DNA TGTGCCAGCTCGGAAGGGAGTTCTGAGACCCAGTACTTC.

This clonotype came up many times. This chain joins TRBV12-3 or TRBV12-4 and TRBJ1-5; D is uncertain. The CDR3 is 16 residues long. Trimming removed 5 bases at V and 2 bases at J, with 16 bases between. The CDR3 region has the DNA TGTGCCAGCAGTGCCTACAGAGCGAAGGGCAATCAGCCCCAGCATTTT. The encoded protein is CASSAYRAKGNQPQHF.

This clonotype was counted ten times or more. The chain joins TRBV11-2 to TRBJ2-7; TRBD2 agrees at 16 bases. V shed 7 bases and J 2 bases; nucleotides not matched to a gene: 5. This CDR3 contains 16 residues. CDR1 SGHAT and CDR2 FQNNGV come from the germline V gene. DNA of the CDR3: TGTGCCAGCACTACTGGGACTAGCGGGAGGGCCTACGAGCAGTACTTC. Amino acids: CASTTGTSGRAYEQYF.

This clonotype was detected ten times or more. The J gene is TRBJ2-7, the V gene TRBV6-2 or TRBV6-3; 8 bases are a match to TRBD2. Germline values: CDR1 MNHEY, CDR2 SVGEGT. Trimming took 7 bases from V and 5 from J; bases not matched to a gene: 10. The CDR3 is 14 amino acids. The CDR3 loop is CASTSTSVGHEQYF. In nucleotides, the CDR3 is TGTGCCAGCACCTCGACTAGCGTTGGCCACGAGCAGTACTTC.

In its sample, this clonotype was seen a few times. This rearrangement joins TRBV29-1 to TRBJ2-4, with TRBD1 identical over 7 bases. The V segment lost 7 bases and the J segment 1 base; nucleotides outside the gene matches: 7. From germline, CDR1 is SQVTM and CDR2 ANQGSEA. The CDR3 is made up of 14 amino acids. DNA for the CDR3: TGCAGCGCTACAGGGGCTGGGGCCAAAAACATTCAGTACTTC. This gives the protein CSATGAGAKNIQYF.

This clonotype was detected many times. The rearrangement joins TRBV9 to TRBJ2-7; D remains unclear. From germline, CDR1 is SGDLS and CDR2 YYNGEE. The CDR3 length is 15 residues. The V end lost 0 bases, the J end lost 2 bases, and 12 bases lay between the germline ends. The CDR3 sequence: CASSVGAASTYEQYF. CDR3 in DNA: TGTGCCAGCAGCGTAGGGGCAGCATCAACCTACGAGCAGTACTTC.

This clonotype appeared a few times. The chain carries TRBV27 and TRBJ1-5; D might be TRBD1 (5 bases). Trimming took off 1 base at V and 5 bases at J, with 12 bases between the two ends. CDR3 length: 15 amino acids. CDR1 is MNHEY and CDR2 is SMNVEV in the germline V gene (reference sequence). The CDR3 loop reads CASSLYRDSHQPQHF. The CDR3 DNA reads TGTGCCAGCAGTTTATATCGCGACAGTCATCAGCCCCAGCATTTT.

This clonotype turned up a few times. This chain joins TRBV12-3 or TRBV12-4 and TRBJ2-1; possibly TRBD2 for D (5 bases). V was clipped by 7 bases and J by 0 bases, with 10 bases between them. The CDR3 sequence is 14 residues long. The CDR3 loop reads CASTSSFSYNEQFF. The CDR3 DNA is TGTGCCAGCACTTCTAGCTTCTCCTACAATGAGCAGTTCTTC.

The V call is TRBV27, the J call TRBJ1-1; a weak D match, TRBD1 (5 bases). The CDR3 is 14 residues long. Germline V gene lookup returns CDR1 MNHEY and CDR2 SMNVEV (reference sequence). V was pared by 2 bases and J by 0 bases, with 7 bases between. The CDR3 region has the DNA TGTGCCAGCAGTTTACAGGGAATGAACACTGAAGCTTTCTTT. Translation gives CASSLQGMNTEAFF.

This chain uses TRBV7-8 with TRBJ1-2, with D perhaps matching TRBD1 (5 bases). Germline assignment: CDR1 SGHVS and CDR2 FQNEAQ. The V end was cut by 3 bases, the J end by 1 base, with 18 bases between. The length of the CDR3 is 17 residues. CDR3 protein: CASSFKKRDAVNYGYTF. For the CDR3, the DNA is TGTGCCAGCAGCTTCAAAAAAAGGGACGCCGTTAACTATGGCTACACCTTC.

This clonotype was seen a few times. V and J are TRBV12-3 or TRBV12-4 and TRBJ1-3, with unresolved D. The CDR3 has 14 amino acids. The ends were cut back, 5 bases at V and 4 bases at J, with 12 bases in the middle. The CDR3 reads CASSPEVLGNTIYF. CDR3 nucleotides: TGTGCCAGCAGTCCCGAGGTTTTGGGAAACACCATATATTTT.

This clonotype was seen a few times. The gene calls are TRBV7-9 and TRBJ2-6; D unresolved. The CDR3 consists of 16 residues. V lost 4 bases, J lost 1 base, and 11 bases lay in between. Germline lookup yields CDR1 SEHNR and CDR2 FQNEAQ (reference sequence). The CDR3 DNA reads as TGTGCCAGCAGCTCAGGAGCGCGGTCTGGGGCCAACGTCCTGACTTTC. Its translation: CASSSGARSGANVLTF.

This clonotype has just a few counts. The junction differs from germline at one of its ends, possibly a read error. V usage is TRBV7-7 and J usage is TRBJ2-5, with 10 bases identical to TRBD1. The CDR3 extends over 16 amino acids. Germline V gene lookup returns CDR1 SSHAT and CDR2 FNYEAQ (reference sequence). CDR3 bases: TGTGCTAGCAGCTTATGGACAGGGGGATTCGGAGAGACCCAGTACTTC. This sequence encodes CASSLWTGGFGETQYF.